What follows are 3 T cell receptor beta chains derived from one specimen sequenced in a study of beta chain features in type 1 diabetes. As every portion of the isolated RNA was reverse transcribed, the sequencing read expressed TCRB transcripts. Clones were sequenced by immunoSEQ multiplex PCR, and TCRdb holds only the in-frame ones, with some missing. Found here are some 160,000 clones, around 8% of them singletons; the top ten hold over 0.45%. Study-wide findings and caveats: In every one of the four CD4+ subsets, TCRB CDR3s were moderately but significantly shorter in Type 1 diabetes patients.

For these receptors, no antigen is known. Sequenced material: central memory CD4+ T cells from blood. All receptors come from a woman younger than 35 with type 1 diabetes.

This clone was seen a handful of times. The V and J genes are TRBV29-1 and TRBJ1-5; tentatively, D is TRBD1 (6 bases). The CDR3 consists of 13 residues. Germline lookup yields CDR1 SQVTM and CDR2 ANQGSEA. The V end lost 6 bases, the J end lost 11 bases, and 20 bases lay between the germline ends. The CDR3 DNA reads TGCAGCGTCGCCACAGGGCCCGCGGGGGCCCAGCATTTT. It specifies CSVATGPAGAQHF.

The chain uses TRBV2 and TRBJ2-7, with a possible D match to TRBD1 (5 bases). Per germline, CDR1 SNHLY and CDR2 FYNNEI. V dropped 3 bases and J dropped 3 bases, with 15 bases sitting between them. The CDR3 extends over 15 amino acids. CDR3 protein: CASSEEGEHLYEQYF. The CDR3 region has the DNA TGTGCCAGCAGTGAGGAAGGGGAACACCTCTACGAGCAGTACTTC.

The gene calls are TRBV15 and TRBJ1-5; D gene ambiguous. Trimming stripped 0 bases from V and 3 bases from J, with 9 bases between. From germline, CDR1 is LNHNV and CDR2 YYDKDF (reference sequence). The CDR3 is 15 amino acids. This chain's CDR3 is CATSRDRGNNQPQHF. CDR3 bases: TGTGCCACCAGCAGAGATCGAGGTAACAATCAGCCCCAGCATTTT.